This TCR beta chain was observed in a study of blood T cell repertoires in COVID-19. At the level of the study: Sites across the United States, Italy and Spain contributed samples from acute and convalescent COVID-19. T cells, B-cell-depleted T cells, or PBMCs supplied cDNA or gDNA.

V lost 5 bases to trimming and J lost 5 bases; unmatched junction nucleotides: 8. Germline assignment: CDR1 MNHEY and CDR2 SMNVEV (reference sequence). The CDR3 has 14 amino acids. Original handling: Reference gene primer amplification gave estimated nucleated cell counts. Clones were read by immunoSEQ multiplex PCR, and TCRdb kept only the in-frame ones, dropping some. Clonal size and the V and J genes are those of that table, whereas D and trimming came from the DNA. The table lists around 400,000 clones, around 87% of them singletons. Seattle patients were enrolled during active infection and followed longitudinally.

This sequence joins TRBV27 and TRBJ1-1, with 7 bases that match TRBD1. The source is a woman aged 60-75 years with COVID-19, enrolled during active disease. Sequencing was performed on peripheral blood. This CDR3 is CASSVDRVATEAFF. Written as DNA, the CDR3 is TGTGCCAGCAGTGTCGACAGGGTCGCGACTGAAGCTTTCTTT.